These 26 T cell receptor beta chains originate from one sample sequenced in a study of cytomegalovirus exposure and HLA in healthy donors. The PCR contained 60 Vbeta and 13 Jbeta primers. Profiled with immunoSEQ multiplex PCR; TCRdb holds only in-frame clones, not every one. The sample has 100,000 to 150,000 clones, approximately 81% seen once. The sample comprised PBMCs. These TCRs come from a man between 18 and 35 years old in good health and CMV-seropositive.

The chain recombines TRBV4-3 with TRBJ2-5, with 10 bases identical to TRBD2. The CDR3 runs to 14 residues. Germline CDR1 LGHNA, CDR2 YSLEER. V was pared by 0 bases and J by 11 bases, with 6 bases of the junction left unmatched. CDR3 loop: CASSQEGSGGEQYF. CDR3 bases: TGCGCCAGCAGCCAAGAAGGGAGCGGGGGGGAGCAGTACTTC.

The chain combines TRBV5-1 with TRBJ2-4; 8 bases are shared with TRBD1. V shed 0 bases and J 0 bases; nucleotides not matched to a gene: 14. The CDR3 contains 20 residues. The germline V gene has CDR1 SGHRS and CDR2 YFSETQ. CDR3 bases: TGCGCCAGCAGCTTGGTGTCAGGGGGCGCGTCCCCACTAGCCAAAAACATTCAGTACTTC. Its protein product is CASSLVSGGASPLAKNIQYF.

This clone was detected a few times. The V gene is TRBV7-9, the J gene TRBJ1-1; D call uncertain. The length of the CDR3 is 12 residues. V lost 2 bases, J lost 2 bases, and 3 bases lay in between. The germline V gene has CDR1 SEHNR and CDR2 FQNEAQ (reference sequence). The CDR3 DNA reads as TGTGCCAGCAGCTTACTCAACACTGAAGCTTTCTTT. Translating it yields CASSLLNTEAFF.

The rearrangement uses TRBV10-1 and TRBJ2-7; TRBD2 matches at 8 bases. The CDR3 is 13 residues long. V lost 4 bases to trimming and J lost 4 bases; unmatched junction nucleotides: 3. Looked up from germline, CDR1 is WNHNN and CDR2 is SYGVQD (reference sequence). The CDR3 DNA follows: TGCGCCAGCAGTGCCAGCGGGAGTTACGAGCAGTACTTC. It yields the protein CASSASGSYEQYF.

The J gene is TRBJ1-3, the V gene TRBV5-1; D is perhaps TRBD1 (5 bases). This CDR3 spans 15 amino acids. Germline V gene lookup returns CDR1 SGHRS and CDR2 YFSETQ. V was clipped by 2 bases and J by 0 bases, with 9 bases between them. The CDR3 bases are TGCGCCAGCAGCTTAGACAGAGGCTCTGGAAACACCATATATTTT. The encoded protein is CASSLDRGSGNTIYF.

The rearrangement uses TRBV4-3 and TRBJ1-4; D is perhaps TRBD1 (5 bases). The V gene's germline CDR1 is LGHNA and CDR2 YSLEER. Deletions cut 3 bases from V and 5 bases from J, with 16 bases between. CDR3 size: 16 residues. As DNA, the CDR3 is TGCGCCAGCAGCCAGGAGCGACAGCTAGACAATGAAAAACTGTTTTTT. Protein: CASSQERQLDNEKLFF.

The chain recombines TRBV7-2 with TRBJ1-6, with no clear D. Trimming cost V 4 bases and J 2 bases, with 12 bases left between them. The CDR3 length is 16 residues. Germline CDR1 and CDR2: SGHTA and FQGNSA. This CDR3 is CASSSLEQTYNSPLHF. The CDR3, as DNA: TGTGCCAGCAGCTCCCTCGAACAGACCTATAATTCACCCCTCCACTTT.

This chain joins TRBV4-3 and TRBJ2-2, with TRBD1 identical over 7 bases. Germline-derived CDR1 and CDR2 are LGHNA and YSLEER. This CDR3 has 16 amino acids. V gave up 0 bases and J gave up 1 base; unmatched junction bases: 2. The CDR3 spells CASSQEPGGNTGELFF. CDR3 DNA: TGCGCCAGCAGCCAAGAACCAGGGGGGAACACCGGGGAGCTGTTTTTT.

The chain links TRBV11-3 to TRBJ2-7; 8 bases line up with TRBD2. Germline assignment: CDR1 SGHNT and CDR2 YENEEA. The CDR3 is 16 amino acids. The trim removed 5 bases at V and 0 bases at J, leaving 9 bases unmatched. CDR3 protein: CASSPNQRENSYEQYF. CDR3 DNA: TGTGCCAGCAGCCCTAACCAGCGGGAGAACTCCTACGAGCAGTACTTC.

The gene calls are TRBV6-5 and TRBJ2-2; D remains ambiguous. Germline values: CDR1 MNHEY, CDR2 SVGAGI. V was shortened by 5 bases and J by 8 bases, with 9 bases between the two germline ends. This CDR3 spans 12 amino acids. The DNA for the CDR3 is TGTGCCAGCAGTAAAACTACGGGGGAGCTGTTTTTT. Its translation: CASSKTTGELFF.

This clone was detected only a few times. V and J are TRBV16 and TRBJ1-1; D call uncertain. Trimming cost V 5 bases and J 5 bases, with 12 bases left between them. The CDR3 consists of 13 residues. Germline CDR1 is KGHSY and CDR2 is FQNENV. CDR3 amino acids: CASSKREATEAFF. The CDR3 bases are TGTGCCAGCAGCAAACGAGAAGCGACTGAAGCTTTCTTT.

V and J are TRBV7-2 and TRBJ2-5; 9 nucleotides match TRBD2. Trimming removed 3 bases from V and 5 bases from J; junction bases left unmatched: 7. Germline V lookup: CDR1 SGHTA, CDR2 FQGNSA. This CDR3 has 15 residues. CDR3 in amino acids: CASSLAGGRLETQYF. CDR3 DNA: TGTGCCAGCAGCTTGGCGGGGGGGCGGTTGGAGACCCAGTACTTC.

This sequence joins TRBV19 and TRBJ2-3; 9 positions agree with TRBD2. In germline, CDR1 is LNHDA, CDR2 SQIVND (reference sequence). With 1 base clipped from V and 2 bases from J, the junction kept 7 bases outside the gene matches. The CDR3 is 17 amino acids. In DNA, the CDR3 is TGTGCCAGTAGTATAGGCTCGACTAGCGGTTTCACAGATACGCAGTATTTT. Translation gives CASSIGSTSGFTDTQYF. Filled out from reference TRBV19 and TRBJ2-3, the complete variable domain reads DGGITQSPKYLFRKEGQNVTLSCEQNLNHDAMYWYRQDPGQGLRLIYYSQIVNDFQKGDIAEGYSVSREKKESFPLTVTSAQKNPTAFYLCASSIGSTSGFTDTQYFGPGTRLTVL.

This chain uses TRBV2 with TRBJ2-1, with 8 bases fitting TRBD1. The germline CDR1 and CDR2 sequences are SNHLY and FYNNEI. The J segment lost 0 bases and the V segment lost 3 bases, leaving 13 bases of the junction unmatched. This CDR3 spans 19 amino acids. The CDR3 loop is CASSDGAGGPIRSYNEQFF. CDR3 DNA sequence: TGTGCCAGCAGTGACGGGGCAGGGGGCCCCATTCGCTCCTACAATGAGCAGTTCTTC.

The rearrangement uses TRBV7-9 and TRBJ2-1; 9 nucleotides align to TRBD2. Germline assignment: CDR1 SEHNR and CDR2 FQNEAQ (reference sequence). CDR3 size: 16 residues. With V trimmed by 2 bases and J by 4 bases, 6 bases remained unmatched. In DNA form, the CDR3 reads TGTGCCAGCAGCTTACAGCGGGGGGCCAGATACAATGAGCAGTTCTTC. It is translated as CASSLQRGARYNEQFF. Full variable domain (rest looked up from reference TRBV7-9 and TRBJ2-1): DTGVSQNPRHKITKRGQNVTFRCDPISEHNRLYWYRQTLGQGPEFLTYFQNEAQLEKSRLLSDRFSAERPKGSFSTLEIQRTEQGDSAMYLCASSLQRGARYNEQFFGPGTRLTVL.

The gene calls are TRBV30 and TRBJ2-1; D perhaps matches TRBD2 (6 bases). V shed 1 base and J shed 5 bases, with 12 bases lying between them. Germline V gives CDR1 GTSNPN, CDR2 SVGIG (reference sequence). This CDR3 region has 14 residues. The CDR3 is CAWSDGGTHNEQFF. As DNA, the CDR3 is TGTGCCTGGAGTGATGGGGGGACCCACAATGAGCAGTTCTTC.

The chain is built from TRBV9 and TRBJ1-2; 8 bases are shared with TRBD1. The CDR3 has 16 amino acids. Germline V lookup: CDR1 SGDLS, CDR2 YYNGEE. J gave up 7 bases and V 3 bases, and 14 bases lay outside the gene matches. The CDR3 sequence is CASSGVTGGEVSGYTF. The CDR3 bases are TGTGCCAGCAGCGGGGTCACAGGGGGAGAAGTGAGTGGCTACACCTTC. The full variable domain, completed using reference TRBV9 and TRBJ1-2, is DSGVTQTPKHLITATGQRVTLRCSPRSGDLSVYWYQQSLDQGLQFLIQYYNGEERAKGNILERFSAQQFPDLHSELNLSSLELGDSALYFCASSGVTGGEVSGYTFGSGTRLTVV.

The chain uses TRBV9 and TRBJ2-5; the match to TRBD2 covers 9 bases. CDR1 is SGDLS and CDR2 is YYNGEE in the germline V gene. Germline trimming cut 7 bases from V and 5 bases from J; bases unmatched to any gene: 6. This CDR3 contains 13 residues. The CDR3 region has the DNA TGTGCCAGCCCAAGACTAGCGGAGGAGACCCAGTACTTC. It translates to CASPRLAEETQYF.

This clone was picked up a small number of times. The chain is built from TRBV7-9 and TRBJ2-1; 7 positions agree with TRBD1. Per the germline V gene, CDR1 is SEHNR and CDR2 is FQNEAQ (reference sequence). J was trimmed by 7 bases and V by 5 bases; bases with no gene match: 14. The length of the CDR3 is 16 residues. This CDR3 reads CASSQLSTGSVNEQFF. The CDR3 DNA reads as TGTGCCAGCAGCCAACTCTCGACAGGGTCAGTGAATGAGCAGTTCTTC.

The chain employs TRBV27 and TRBJ1-1; 7 bases agree with TRBD1. Germline CDR1 MNHEY, CDR2 SMNVEV (reference sequence). Trimming removed 5 bases from V and 6 bases from J; junction bases left unmatched: 6. The CDR3 has 13 residues. CDR3 in amino acids: CASSPRDRPEAFF. The CDR3 region has the DNA TGTGCCAGCAGTCCCCGGGACAGACCTGAAGCTTTCTTT.

V usage is TRBV29-1 and J usage is TRBJ1-2; 10 bases line up with TRBD1. CDR1 is SQVTM and CDR2 is ANQGSEA in the germline V gene. The junction had 7 bases not matched to a gene; V was cut back by 4 bases and J by 8 bases. The CDR3 loop spans 13 amino acids. The CDR3 spells CSVVDRGLGGYTF. The CDR3 DNA reads TGCAGCGTTGTTGACAGGGGGCTGGGGGGCTACACCTTC.

The chain employs TRBV30 and TRBJ2-7; the D gene is possibly TRBD2 (6 bases). This CDR3 spans 14 amino acids. Trimming took off 0 bases at V and 5 bases at J, with 14 bases between the two ends. Germline lookup yields CDR1 GTSNPN and CDR2 SVGIG (reference sequence). The chain's CDR3 is CAWSVGDWTNEQYF. The DNA for the CDR3 is TGTGCCTGGAGTGTAGGAGATTGGACTAACGAGCAGTACTTC.

This chain connects TRBV9 to TRBJ2-2; TRBD1 matches 7 bases. Trimming at V came to 3 bases and at J to 6 bases, leaving 11 bases not matched to a gene. The CDR3 contains 16 residues. CDR1 SGDLS and CDR2 YYNGEE come from the germline V gene. The CDR3 DNA sequence: TGTGCCAGCAGCGCACCGACAGGGTTGAATTCCGGGGAGCTGTTTTTT. Its translation: CASSAPTGLNSGELFF.

The V call is TRBV10-3, the J call TRBJ1-2; D call uncertain. The CDR3 runs 14 residues. Trimming removed 0 bases at V and 6 bases at J, with 11 bases between. The germline CDR1 and CDR2 sequences are ENHRY and SYGVKD. The CDR3 region is CAISESLPANGYTF. As DNA, the CDR3 is TGTGCCATCAGTGAGTCGCTCCCTGCGAATGGCTACACCTTC.

This rearrangement joins TRBV5-1 to TRBJ2-5; 7 nucleotides line up with TRBD1. The J call could be wrong; TRBJ2-7 is a better fit for the DNA end. The CDR3 covers 15 residues. In germline, CDR1 is SGHRS, CDR2 YFSETQ. This chain's CDR3 is CASRTGSSRAYEQYF. CDR3 DNA sequence: TGCGCCAGCAGGACAGGGTCCTCCAGAGCCTACGAGCAGTACTTC.

V usage is TRBV5-1 and J usage is TRBJ2-7; perhaps TRBD1 as D (6 bases). Germline CDR1 is SGHRS and CDR2 is YFSETQ. This CDR3 is built from 14 residues. Trimming stripped 0 bases from V and 4 bases from J, with 11 bases between. In DNA, the CDR3 is TGCGCCAGCAGCTTGGTACCAGGGGCTTACGAGCAGTACTTC. Encoded protein: CASSLVPGAYEQYF.